Presented here are 8 T cell receptor beta chains from one specimen sequenced in a study of OX40 agonist ivuxolimab in advanced cancers. The table came from immunoSEQ multiplex PCR; TCRdb's copy has only in-frame clones and leaves some out. The sample shows roughly 48,000 clones, about 88% of them seen only once. This specimen was CD4+ or CD8+ T cells sorted from blood, taken in a trial of the OX40 agonist ivuxolimab. The receptors here all came from an adult with an advanced solid tumor such as melanoma, head and neck, liver or kidney cancer.

This clone was counted a few times. The CDR3 protein is CASSRTATTDTQYF. In DNA form, the CDR3 reads TGTGCCAGCAGCAGGACGGCCACCACAGATACGCAGTATTTT. V is TRBV7-9 and J is TRBJ2-3; D not certain. V lost 5 bases and J 2 bases, leaving 11 bases between the germline ends. The CDR3 covers 14 residues. Germline values: CDR1 SEHNR, CDR2 FQNEAQ (reference sequence).

The chain employs TRBV2 and TRBJ1-4; TRBD1 might be the D (5 bases). V lost 5 bases and J 7 bases, leaving 14 bases between the germline ends. Germline values: CDR1 SNHLY, CDR2 FYNNEI. The CDR3 covers 14 residues. This chain's CDR3 is CASSLVGDIEKLFF. CDR3 coding DNA: TGTGCCAGCAGTCTGGTGGGGGATATTGAAAAACTGTTTTTT.

The chain employs TRBV5-1 and TRBJ1-2, with 9 bases identical to TRBD1. Germline lookup yields CDR1 SGHRS and CDR2 YFSETQ. The V gene end was trimmed by 4 bases and the J gene end by 8 bases; junction bases not matched to a gene: 6. The CDR3 contains 13 residues. The CDR3 protein is CASSRGQGDGYTF. CDR3 nucleotides: TGCGCCAGCAGCCGGGGACAGGGTGACGGCTACACCTTC.

In DNA, the CDR3 is TGTGCCAGCAGCCGTGTGGACAGTTCCTACGAGCAGTACTTC. This sequence encodes CASSRVDSSYEQYF. V usage is TRBV7-9 and J usage is TRBJ2-7; tentatively, D is TRBD1 (6 bases). V lost 5 bases and J 1 base, leaving 12 bases between the germline ends. CDR3 length equals 14 residues. CDR1 is SEHNR, CDR2 FQNEAQ, per germline (reference sequence).

The chain employs TRBV21-1 and TRBJ2-1; TRBD2, as called in the table, went unchecked against the DNA. TRBV21-1 is shown as a pseudogene. The CDR3 is made up of 17 amino acids. The CDR3 is CASSKKSLAPSGNEQFF. For the CDR3, the DNA is TGTGCCAGCAGCAAAAAGAGTCTAGCTCCGTCGGGGAATGAGCAGTTCTTC.

The sample holds a few counts of this clone. The chain employs TRBV14 and TRBJ2-1; D is possibly TRBD1 or TRBD2 (7 bases each). V lost 5 bases and J 7 bases, leaving 21 bases between the germline ends. CDR1 and CDR2 from the germline V gene are SGHDN and FVKESK. The CDR3 runs to 16 residues. CDR3 in DNA: TGTGCCAGCAGCAAAGGGTTCCAGGGGGGGTATAATGAGCAGTTCTTC. It is translated as CASSKGFQGGYNEQFF.

The rearrangement joins TRBV6-6 to TRBJ1-1; a weak D match, TRBD1 (5 bases). Trimming stripped 7 bases from V and 0 bases from J, with 12 bases between. The CDR3 totals 14 residues. Germline V gene sequence: CDR1 MNHNY, CDR2 SVGAGI (reference sequence). CDR3 loop: CASKPGPLNTEAFF. The CDR3 DNA follows: TGTGCCAGCAAGCCGGGACCCCTGAACACTGAAGCTTTCTTT.

V usage is TRBV13 and J usage is TRBJ2-7; possible D gene TRBD2, 6 bases. This CDR3 has 14 amino acids. Germline lookup yields CDR1 PRHDT and CDR2 FYEKMQ (reference sequence). Trimming removed 1 base from V and 5 bases from J, with 12 bases in between. In DNA form, the CDR3 reads TGTGCCAGCAGCTTAGCAAGGGGAGGAGACGAGCAGTACTTC. This sequence encodes CASSLARGGDEQYF.